This record covers a single T cell receptor beta chain. The data originate from a study of radiotherapy plus CTLA-4 blockade in lung cancer. The table came from immunoSEQ multiplex PCR; TCRdb's copy has only in-frame clones and leaves some out. The repertoire holds tens of thousands of clones, with roughly three quarters as singletons. The clonotype comes from a human donor with non-small cell lung cancer who had a partial response to radiotherapy plus ipilimumab. Sequencing used peripheral blood, obtained from a patient treated with radiotherapy plus ipilimumab.

In nucleotides, the CDR3 is TGTGCCAGCAGTTACTCGGAGGGGACCTCTAATGAAAAACTGTTTTTT. This sequence encodes CASSYSEGTSNEKLFF. The J gene is TRBJ1-4, the V gene TRBV6-5, with D perhaps matching TRBD1 (5 bases). The CDR3 has 16 amino acids. The germline V and J ends were trimmed by 0 bases and 3 bases, with 11 bases remaining between them. The V gene's germline CDR1 is MNHEY and CDR2 SVGAGI.